This TCR beta chain was documented in a study of beta chain features in type 1 diabetes. About the study: On cell yields, gender and age, patients and healthy donors were similar.

As every portion of the isolated RNA was reverse transcribed, the sequencing read expressed TCRB transcripts. Clones were sequenced by immunoSEQ multiplex PCR, and TCRdb holds only the in-frame ones, with some missing. This sample yields 130,000 or so clones, of which roughly 10% are seen a single time; under 0.9% belongs to the top ten. The single heparinised draw taken from each donor contained around 110 mL of blood on average. As to this clone: Its antigen is not known.

This CDR3 comprises 16 residues. Trimming took off 5 bases at V and 1 base at J, with 16 bases between the two ends. Germline CDR1 and CDR2: SGHAT and FQNNGV. Study-level results: Shorter TCRB CDR3s, moderately but significantly so, were found in Type 1 diabetes patients in all four CD4+ subsets.

Sequenced input: central memory CD4+ T cells from blood. This sequence was found in a man younger than 40 with type 1 diabetes. The chain links TRBV11-2 to TRBJ2-3, with a possible D match to TRBD2 (7 bases). The DNA of the CDR3 is TGTGCCAGCAGCCCCTGGGGGGGGCGGGGCACAGATACGCAGTATTTT. Amino acid sequence: CASSPWGGRGTDTQYF.